What follows are 29 T cell receptor beta chains derived from one specimen sequenced in a study of regulatory and conventional T cells in RAG deficiency. Generated by immunoSEQ multiplex PCR, the TCRdb table keeps only in-frame clones and is missing some. Counted here are 30,000 to 35,000 clones, just under 90% occurring once; the ten biggest clones make up under 7%. These data were likewise used in another study, on regulatory T cells. From that study: The primer mix had 52 TRBV and 13 TRBJ primers.

Specimen: CD8+ T cells sorted from blood. These receptors all come from a human donor in good health.

The chain employs TRBV7-9 and TRBJ1-1, with D maybe TRBD1 (6 bases). The V and J ends lost 3 bases and 0 bases respectively, with 23 bases between them. This CDR3 spans 19 amino acids. CDR1 and CDR2 from the germline V gene are SEHNR and FQNEAQ (reference sequence). In DNA, the CDR3 is TGTGCCAGCAGCTTTGGAGAGACCCCAGGGTGGGACATGAACACTGAAGCTTTCTTT. This translates into CASSFGETPGWDMNTEAFF.

The rearrangement uses TRBV7-3 and TRBJ1-2; D remains unclear. Trimming removed 2 bases from V and 3 bases from J, with 13 bases in between. The CDR3 is 15 residues long. The V gene's germline CDR1 is SGHTA and CDR2 FQGTGA. In DNA, the CDR3 is TGTGCCAGCAGCTTAGAGCTCTCGCCCCACTATGGCTACACCTTC. This translates into CASSLELSPHYGYTF.

The rearrangement links TRBV5-1 to TRBJ2-2, with D maybe TRBD2 (5 bases). Germline lookup yields CDR1 SGHRS and CDR2 YFSETQ. Trimming took off 4 bases at V and 5 bases at J, with 12 bases between the two ends. This CDR3 is built from 14 residues. CDR3 in DNA: TGCGCCAGCAGCGCTTCCACGGGGACCGGGGAGCTGTTTTTT. Translated, it gives CASSASTGTGELFF.

V is TRBV9 and J is TRBJ2-3, with D perhaps assigned TRBD1 or TRBD2 (5 bases each). CDR1 is SGDLS, CDR2 YYNGEE, per germline. The CDR3 covers 14 residues. Trimming pared 7 bases from V and 0 bases from J, leaving 12 bases between. The CDR3 DNA follows: TGTGCCAGCGGAAGGGACGGTAGCACAGATACGCAGTATTTT. Translated, it gives CASGRDGSTDTQYF. The full variable domain, in which reference TRBV9 and TRBJ2-3 provide the parts outside the CDR3, is DSGVTQTPKHLITATGQRVTLRCSPRSGDLSVYWYQQSLDQGLQFLIQYYNGEERAKGNILERFSAQQFPDLHSELNLSSLELGDSALYFCASGRDGSTDTQYFGPGTRLTVL.

The gene calls are TRBV30 and TRBJ1-1; D gene unclear. V was shortened by 3 bases and J by 6 bases, with 8 bases between the two germline ends. This CDR3 has 11 residues. Germline CDR1 is GTSNPN and CDR2 is SVGIG (reference sequence). The CDR3 DNA follows: TGTGCCTGGAGCGACAACGCTGAAGCTTTCTTT. This translates into CAWSDNAEAFF.

V is TRBV19 and J is TRBJ2-7, with D maybe TRBD2 (5 bases). Trimming shortened V by 3 bases and J by 4 bases, and 7 bases separated the two germline ends. This CDR3 is built from 12 residues. The germline CDR1 and CDR2 sequences are LNHDA and SQIVND (reference sequence). In DNA form, the CDR3 reads TGTGCCAGTAGTATCGGAGGTTACGAGCAGTACTTC. Its protein is CASSIGGYEQYF.

V is TRBV28 and J is TRBJ1-6; TRBD1 might be the D (5 bases). Trimming cost V 2 bases and J 10 bases, with 18 bases left between them. This CDR3 is 16 amino acids long. Looked up from germline, CDR1 is MDHEN and CDR2 is SYDVKM. CDR3 coding DNA: TGTGCCAGCAGTTTAAGATCCCTTCGTGGGGGATCACCCCTCCACTTT. Amino acids: CASSLRSLRGGSPLHF.

This clone was seen more than once but under ten times. CDR3 sequence reads: CASSPGGGGYNADTQYF. The CDR3 nucleotides read TGTGCCAGCAGTCCTGGGGGAGGGGGCTATAACGCAGATACGCAGTATTTT. This sequence joins TRBV7-9 and TRBJ2-3, with D possibly being TRBD1 or TRBD2 (7 bases each). The germline CDR1 and CDR2 sequences are SEHNR and FQNEAQ (reference sequence). The CDR3 is 17 amino acids. Deletions cut 6 bases from V and 4 bases from J, with 23 bases between.

V gene TRBV6-5 combines with J gene TRBJ1-1, with 8 bases aligning to TRBD1. The trim removed 6 bases at V and 0 bases at J, leaving 3 bases unmatched. Germline-derived CDR1 and CDR2 are MNHEY and SVGAGI. This CDR3 has 14 residues. The CDR3 is CASRQGVMNTEAFF. The CDR3 DNA sequence: TGTGCCAGCAGACAGGGGGTAATGAACACTGAAGCTTTCTTT.

This clone was counted a few times. This chain uses TRBV7-3 with TRBJ2-5, with unresolved D. Trimming took off 2 bases at V and 5 bases at J, with 9 bases between the two ends. Germline CDR1 is SGHTA and CDR2 is FQGTGA. CDR3 length: 13 amino acids. This chain's CDR3 is CASSLRPLETQYF. CDR3 DNA sequence: TGTGCCAGCAGCTTACGTCCCCTCGAGACCCAGTACTTC.

The gene calls are TRBV27 and TRBJ2-1; D unclear. This CDR3 region has 14 residues. V was shortened by 3 bases and J by 6 bases, with 12 bases between the two germline ends. Germline loops: CDR1 MNHEY, CDR2 SMNVEV (reference sequence). CDR3: CASSFMLPPNEQFF. The CDR3 DNA is TGTGCCAGCAGTTTCATGCTTCCGCCCAATGAGCAGTTCTTC.

The chain couples TRBV28 to TRBJ2-1; 10 nucleotides line up with TRBD1. CDR3 length equals 15 residues. Germline V gene data show CDR1 as MDHEN and CDR2 as SYDVKM. V lost 7 bases, J lost 7 bases, and 10 bases stayed unmatched. CDR3 sequence reads: CASKNSGTGENEQFF. CDR3 DNA: TGTGCCAGCAAAAACTCCGGGACAGGGGAAAATGAGCAGTTCTTC.

The chain couples TRBV7-9 to TRBJ2-1, with D unclear. CDR1 and CDR2 (germline): SEHNR, FQNEAQ (reference sequence). V was trimmed by 5 bases and J by 4 bases, leaving 18 bases between them. The CDR3 runs 16 residues. CDR3 DNA: TGTGCCAGCAGCCCGCCAGACTCCCAAGAGTACAATGAGCAGTTCTTC. Protein sequence: CASSPPDSQEYNEQFF.

This chain connects TRBV11-3 to TRBJ2-7; 7 bases map to TRBD2. V shed 5 bases and J 3 bases; nucleotides not matched to a gene: 7. The CDR3 loop spans 14 amino acids. Per germline, CDR1 SGHNT and CDR2 YENEEA. The CDR3 region is CASSGGTNYYEQYF. DNA for the CDR3: TGTGCCAGCAGCGGCGGGACTAACTACTACGAGCAGTACTTC.

The chain links TRBV11-3 to TRBJ2-1; 8 bases agree with TRBD2. V gave up 1 base and J gave up 4 bases; unmatched junction bases: 6. This CDR3 has 16 amino acids. Germline V gives CDR1 SGHNT, CDR2 YENEEA. For the CDR3, the DNA is TGTGCCAGCAGCTTAGTGGCTAGCGGGCCATACAATGAGCAGTTCTTC. It specifies CASSLVASGPYNEQFF.

The V call is TRBV7-2, the J call TRBJ1-1, with D uncertain. Germline CDR1 reads SGHTA; CDR2 reads FQGNSA. This CDR3 is 15 amino acids long. Trimming pared 0 bases from V and 1 base from J, leaving 9 bases between. CDR3 bases: TGTGCCAGCAGCTTAGCCTGGGCCCCGAACACTGAAGCTTTCTTT. Its protein is CASSLAWAPNTEAFF.

The chain links TRBV9 to TRBJ2-7, with D perhaps TRBD1 (8 bases). This CDR3 has 14 residues. Trimming took off 4 bases at V and 8 bases at J, with 19 bases between the two ends. CDR1 and CDR2 (germline): SGDLS, YYNGEE. The CDR3 region has the DNA TGTGCCAGCAGCCGAGAATACAGGGGGGGGAAGCAGTACTTC. It yields the protein CASSREYRGGKQYF.

This clone has a single count. CDR3 DNA sequence: TGCGCCAGCGGAGAGGTGGGAAACACCGGGGAGCTGTTTTTT. Translating gives CASGEVGNTGELFF. The chain uses TRBV4-1 and TRBJ2-2, with D unclear. The CDR3 consists of 14 residues. Between the trimmed V and J ends, which lost 8 bases and 2 bases, there was a span of 12 bases. Germline V gives CDR1 MGHRA, CDR2 YSYEKL.

This chain links TRBV28 with TRBJ1-5; the D is unclear. This CDR3 is 12 amino acids long. Trimming removed 6 bases from V and 7 bases from J, with 10 bases in between. Germline-derived CDR1 and CDR2 are MDHEN and SYDVKM. The CDR3 loop is CASRDSGQPQHF. The CDR3 region has the DNA TGTGCCAGCAGAGATTCGGGCCAGCCCCAGCATTTT.

V gene TRBV7-6 combines with J gene TRBJ1-5; D remains unclear. The CDR3 has 13 amino acids. The V gene's germline CDR1 is SGHVS and CDR2 FNYEAQ. Trimming took 1 base from V and 7 from J, leaving 8 bases between them. CDR3 in DNA: TGTGCCAGCAGCTTAGTCGGGGTACAGCCCCAGCATTTT. It encodes CASSLVGVQPQHF.

This clone was recorded a few times. CDR3 protein: CASSPRTGEVEETQYF. CDR3 nucleotides: TGTGCCAGCAGCCCTAGGACAGGGGAAGTGGAAGAGACCCAGTACTTC. This chain links TRBV7-9 with TRBJ2-5; 9 bases match TRBD1. J was trimmed by 3 bases and V by 5 bases; bases with no gene match: 10. Germline CDR1 and CDR2: SEHNR and FQNEAQ (reference sequence). The CDR3 runs to 16 residues.

The chain links TRBV5-6 to TRBJ2-7; 7 positions match TRBD2. The CDR3 totals 15 residues. V dropped 1 base and J dropped 0; count of bases not matched to a gene: 4. Per the germline V gene, CDR1 is SGHDT and CDR2 is YYEEEE. CDR3 DNA: TGTGCCAGCAGCTTGTGGTTAGCGGGCTCCTACGAGCAGTACTTC. It encodes CASSLWLAGSYEQYF.

The chain couples TRBV2 to TRBJ2-1; D unclear. There are 19 residues in the CDR3. The V gene's germline CDR1 is SNHLY and CDR2 FYNNEI. Deletions cut 0 bases from V and 0 bases from J, with 18 bases between. The CDR3 nucleotides read TGTGCCAGCAGTGAAGCGCTTTTATTCGGTATAAGCTCCTACAATGAGCAGTTCTTC. Protein product: CASSEALLFGISSYNEQFF. Full variable domain (outside the CDR3, taken from reference TRBV2 and TRBJ2-1): EPEVTQTPSHQVTQMGQEVILRCVPISNHLYFYWYRQILGQKVEFLVSFYNNEISEKSEIFDDQFSVERPDGSNFTLKIRSTKLEDSAMYFCASSEALLFGISSYNEQFFGPGTRLTVL.

The CDR3 DNA follows: TGTGCCAGCAGCTCAGGGGGGGTCAATCAGCCCCAGCATTTT. This gives the protein CASSSGGVNQPQHF. The genes are TRBV7-9 and TRBJ1-5, with TRBD1 identical over 7 bases. J gave up 3 bases and V 4 bases, and 3 bases lay outside the gene matches. Per germline, CDR1 SEHNR and CDR2 FQNEAQ (reference sequence). The length of the CDR3 is 14 residues.

The CDR3 here is CASMEPFGIQYF. In nucleotides, the CDR3 is TGTGCCAGCATGGAGCCGTTCGGCATTCAGTACTTC. The chain combines TRBV6-4 with TRBJ2-4; unclear D gene. This CDR3 is 12 amino acids long. CDR1 and CDR2 from the germline V gene are MRHNA and SNTAGT. Deletions cut 7 bases from V and 9 bases from J, with 13 bases between.

The chain couples TRBV7-6 to TRBJ1-1, with D uncertain. The V and J ends lost 3 bases and 0 bases respectively, with 8 bases between them. Germline assignment: CDR1 SGHVS and CDR2 FNYEAQ. CDR3 size: 14 residues. CDR3 loop: CASSLESMNTEAFF. DNA of the CDR3: TGTGCCAGCAGCTTGGAGTCGATGAACACTGAAGCTTTCTTT.

This clone came up a few times. The V call is TRBV7-9, the J call TRBJ2-1; TRBD2 matches at 8 bases. Germline values: CDR1 SEHNR, CDR2 FQNEAQ (reference sequence). V dropped 1 base and J dropped 4; count of bases not matched to a gene: 6. The CDR3 has 16 residues. DNA of the CDR3: TGTGCCAGCAGCTTAGTCGGGGGGGCCGGTTACAATGAGCAGTTCTTC. It translates to CASSLVGGAGYNEQFF.

This clone was detected a few times. The V and J genes are TRBV5-1 and TRBJ2-1; D ambiguous. Germline V lookup: CDR1 SGHRS, CDR2 YFSETQ. The CDR3 consists of 13 residues. V dropped 0 bases and J dropped 5 bases, with 6 bases sitting between them. The CDR3 region is CASSLAANNEQFF. In DNA, the CDR3 is TGCGCCAGCAGCTTGGCGGCCAACAATGAGCAGTTCTTC.

The rearrangement uses TRBV19 and TRBJ2-5; D may be TRBD2 (5 bases). Germline V gene data show CDR1 as LNHDA and CDR2 as SQIVND (reference sequence). Trimming shortened V by 3 bases and J by 5 bases, and 13 bases separated the two germline ends. The length of the CDR3 is 14 residues. CDR3 protein: CASSIRTRGETQYF. The DNA for the CDR3 is TGTGCCAGTAGTATTCGGACCCGAGGGGAGACCCAGTACTTC.